Listed here are 13 T cell receptor beta chains from one sample, sequenced in a study of blood T cells in healthy people across ages. Then a second PCR, running about 7 to 11 cycles, was carried out with a sample-barcoded 5' primer and a J-beta primer mix. TCRdb re-called the 5' RACE reads through MiXCR, storing one row per CDR3 protein. The table has 650,000 to 700,000 distinct CDR3 sequences, 52% seen once; the top ten hold approximately 15%. Sequenced input: blood. These receptors were taken from a woman of 80 years or more in good health.

The J gene is TRBJ1-5, the V gene TRBV5-6, with 7 bases lining up with TRBD1. CDR3 length equals 16 residues. Germline loops: CDR1 SGHDT, CDR2 YYEEEE. Trimming cost V 2 bases and J 3 bases; bases outside gene matches: 8. CDR3 loop: CASSFFSGQFNQPQHF. In nucleotides, the CDR3 is TGTGCCAGCAGCTTTTTTTCGGGACAGTTCAATCAGCCCCAGCATTTT.

The chain is built from TRBV7-2 and TRBJ1-6, with D hard to call. Germline CDR1 is SGHTA and CDR2 is FQGNSA. The ends were cut back, 1 base at V and 4 bases at J, with 5 bases in the middle. There are 14 residues in the CDR3. The CDR3 DNA reads TGTGCCAGCAGCTTAGGAGATTATAATTCACCCCTCCACTTT. Amino acid sequence: CASSLGDYNSPLHF.

This clonotype was recorded a few times. This sequence may be a read error, since a much larger clone differs from it by one base. The genes are TRBV29-1 and TRBJ2-5; possibly TRBD1 for D (5 bases). Germline loops: CDR1 SQVTM, CDR2 ANQGSEA. This CDR3 is 13 amino acids long. The CDR3 sequence: CSGEKPGWETQYF. The CDR3 bases are TGCAGCGGTGAAAAGCCAGGGTGGGAGACCCAGTACTTC. Complete variable domain (other parts from reference TRBV29-1 and TRBJ2-5): SAVISQKPSRDICQRGTSLTIQCQVDSQVTMMFWYRQQPGQSLTLIATANQGSEATYESGFVIDKFPISRPNLTFSTLTVSNMSPEDSSIYLCSGEKPGWETQYFGPGTRLLVL.

This chain joins TRBV6-6 and TRBJ2-5, with TRBD1 matching 10 bases. The DNA end is a closer match to TRBJ2-7, so the J assignment may be wrong. Germline CDR1 reads MNHNY; CDR2 reads SVGAGI (reference sequence). The CDR3 loop spans 17 amino acids. The CDR3 region has the DNA TGTGCCAGCAGTTCCCCTGGGTTCGGGACAGGGGATGGCGAGCAGTACTTC. Protein sequence: CASSSPGFGTGDGEQYF.

The gene calls are TRBV9 and TRBJ2-6; possibly TRBD2 for D (5 bases). The CDR3 spans 17 residues. V lost 0 bases to trimming and J lost 3 bases, with 13 bases between them. In germline, CDR1 is SGDLS, CDR2 YYNGEE. The CDR3 DNA follows: TGTGCCAGCAGCGTAGGTCCGGGATCCGGTGGGGCCAACGTCCTGACTTTC. Protein sequence: CASSVGPGSGGANVLTF.

Turning to this clonotype: This could be a read error, since a much larger clone is one nucleotide away. This chain links TRBV7-8 with TRBJ2-5, with D unresolved. The CDR3 has 12 residues. With 5 bases removed from V and 11 bases from J, the gap between germline ends came to 15 bases. CDR1 and CDR2 (germline): SGHVS, FQNEAQ. CDR3 sequence (DNA): TGTGCCAGCAGCGACGACTGGGGTGAGCAGTACTTC. This translates into CASSDDWGEQYF. Full variable domain (rest looked up from reference TRBV7-8 and TRBJ2-5): GAGVSQSPRYKVAKRGQDVALRCDPISGHVSLFWYQQALGQGPEFLTYFQNEAQLDKSGLPSDRFFAERPEGSVSTLKIQRTQQEDSAVYLCASSDDWGEQYFGPGTRLLVL.

Comment on this clonotype: A much larger clonotype is one base distant, so this may be a read error. The J gene is TRBJ2-1, the V gene TRBV20-1; possible D gene TRBD2, 6 bases. This CDR3 spans 14 amino acids. The germline V gene encodes CDR1 DFQATT and CDR2 SNEGSKA (reference sequence). V was cut by 5 bases and J by 14 bases, with 25 bases left in between. CDR3 nucleotide sequence: TGCAGTGCTCACCCAACTAGGGTGGGGGGTGGGGAGTTCTTC. It is translated as CSAHPTRVGGGEFF.

Points on this clonotype: Given a much more abundant clone one base away, this may be a read error. The rearrangement joins TRBV29-1 to TRBJ1-2, with no clear D. The CDR3 covers 16 residues. Looked up from germline, CDR1 is SQVTM and CDR2 is ANQGSEA. The CDR3 sequence is CSVAPPFQLINYSYTF. The CDR3 region has the DNA TGCAGCGTTGCTCCGCCCTTCCAGCTTATTAACTATAGCTACACCTTC.

The chain employs TRBV7-2 and TRBJ2-3; TRBD2 aligns across 8 bases. Per germline, CDR1 SGHTA and CDR2 FQGNSA. V lost 5 bases and J lost 0; bases outside the gene matches: 13. This CDR3 is 18 amino acids long. CDR3 sequence reads: CASSLGSLAGSSTDTQYF. The CDR3 nucleotides are TGTGCCAGCAGCCTCGGCTCCTTAGCGGGGTCTAGCACAGATACGCAGTATTTT.

The chain couples TRBV11-3 to TRBJ2-5; TRBD1 aligns across 8 bases. After removal of 4 bases from V and 11 bases from J, the junction contained 12 bases not matched to a gene. There are 14 residues in the CDR3. Germline V gene lookup returns CDR1 SGHNT and CDR2 YENEEA. The CDR3 DNA follows: TGTGCCAGCAGCTCCCACCGACAGGGGAAGGGGCAGTACTTC. Its translation: CASSSHRQGKGQYF.

Concerning this clonotype itself: Possible read error: a much larger clone is one base away. The J gene is TRBJ2-1, the V gene TRBV5-1, with D possibly TRBD2 on 6 matching bases. TRBJ2-7 matches the DNA end more closely, so the J call is doubtful. The germline V gene encodes CDR1 SGHRS and CDR2 YFSETQ. This CDR3 is 15 amino acids long. The CDR3 DNA reads TGCGCCAGCAGCTTGGTTCTCGGGAGCCACAATGAGCAGTACTTC. It yields the protein CASSLVLGSHNEQYF.

V usage is TRBV18 and J usage is TRBJ2-7, with 11 bases that match TRBD1. Germline assignment: CDR1 KGHSH and CDR2 LQKENI. V lost 6 bases to trimming and J lost 3 bases; unmatched junction nucleotides: 7. CDR3 length equals 15 residues. DNA for the CDR3: TGTGCCAGCTCTTACGCCGGGACAGGGGGCTACGAGCAGTACTTC. This translates into CASSYAGTGGYEQYF.

This clonotype was seen ten or more times. The rearrangement joins TRBV6-5 to TRBJ1-5; 7 bases align to TRBD1. The ends lost 0 bases at V and 6 bases at J; junction bases unmatched: 5. The CDR3 covers 15 residues. Germline V gene lookup returns CDR1 MNHEY and CDR2 SVGAGI. CDR3 coding DNA: TGTGCCAGCAGTTACTCGAACAGGGGTCTTCAGCCCCAGCATTTT. Translating it yields CASSYSNRGLQPQHF.